This TCR beta chain was identified in a study of CD8+ T cells in alopecia areata. General study findings and limits: Mice showed clearer TCR sharing than patients did, a gap that was possibly HLA-related. Besides other cells, scalp samples also yield sequences of resident alphabeta T cells from normal skin. Compared with normal scalp, lesional scalp had higher clonality and more expanded CD8+ clones.

RNA, once extracted, was reverse transcribed into cDNA for use as the sequencing template. Data came from immunoSEQ multiplex PCR; TCRdb stores just in-frame clones and leaves some out. The sample includes 150,000 to 200,000 clones, roughly 60% of them seen just once. V was clipped by 1 base and J by 5 bases, with 6 bases between them. Germline V gene data show CDR1 as SGHVS and CDR2 as FQNEAQ. This CDR3 has 13 amino acids. Of note for this clone: Antigen: not known.

The chain recombines TRBV7-8 with TRBJ2-1; D unclear. Sequenced sample: CD4+ T cells sorted from blood. The receptor comes from a human donor in good health. CDR3 DNA: TGTGCCAGCAGCTTAGAGAGAAACAATGAGCAGTTCTTC. Translation gives CASSLERNNEQFF.